These 5 T cell receptor beta chains came from one sample sequenced in a study of cytomegalovirus exposure and HLA in healthy donors. 13 Jbeta primers and 60 Vbeta primers were used for the PCR. Here immunoSEQ multiplex PCR was the method, and the copy in TCRdb shows in-frame clones only, minus some. The sample lists about 88,000 clones, around 89% occurring once. The sample taken for sequencing was PBMCs. The receptors originated from a man between 18 and 29 years old in good health and CMV-seronegative.

This chain connects TRBV10-3 to TRBJ1-2; 7 bases match TRBD1. Germline CDR1 reads ENHRY; CDR2 reads SYGVKD. The CDR3 loop spans 13 amino acids. Trimming cost V 3 bases and J 2 bases; bases outside gene matches: 0. CDR3 DNA: TGTGCCATCAGTGACAGGGGGAACTATGGCTACACCTTC. It specifies CAISDRGNYGYTF.

This sequence joins TRBV6-1 and TRBJ2-5; TRBD1 agrees at 7 bases. This CDR3 comprises 15 residues. V gave up 6 bases and J gave up 7 bases; unmatched junction bases: 14. From germline, CDR1 is MNHNS and CDR2 SASEGT. The CDR3 loop reads CASRDIGTARGTQYF. CDR3 DNA: TGTGCCAGCAGAGATATCGGGACAGCCCGGGGGACCCAGTACTTC.

This chain links TRBV7-9 with TRBJ2-5; possible D gene TRBD2, 5 bases. This CDR3 has 15 amino acids. Germline assignment: CDR1 SEHNR and CDR2 FQNEAQ (reference sequence). The ends were cut back, 10 bases at V and 0 bases at J, with 18 bases in the middle. The CDR3 is CATKYSEIHQETQYF. The CDR3 DNA is TGTGCCACAAAATATAGCGAGATACACCAAGAGACCCAGTACTTC.

V is TRBV2 and J is TRBJ1-5; D not resolved. V was shortened by 5 bases and J by 0 bases, with 14 bases between the two germline ends. Germline CDR1 SNHLY, CDR2 FYNNEI. The CDR3 sequence is 16 residues long. The CDR3 nucleotides read TGTGCCAGCAGTCACAGACATGTGTCTAGCAATCAGCCCCAGCATTTT. Its protein product is CASSHRHVSSNQPQHF.

This clone was seen a single time. A read error may produce the germline difference seen at one junction end. Other DNA sequences in this sample translate to the same CDR3. This chain joins TRBV7-7 and TRBJ2-2; a weak D match, TRBD2 (6 bases). The CDR3 totals 15 residues. Germline CDR1 SSHAT, CDR2 FNYEAQ (reference sequence). CDR3 loop: CASSLVGRGTGELFF. CDR3 bases: TGTGCTAGCAGCCTAGTCGGGAGAGGGACCGGGGAGCTGTTTTTT.